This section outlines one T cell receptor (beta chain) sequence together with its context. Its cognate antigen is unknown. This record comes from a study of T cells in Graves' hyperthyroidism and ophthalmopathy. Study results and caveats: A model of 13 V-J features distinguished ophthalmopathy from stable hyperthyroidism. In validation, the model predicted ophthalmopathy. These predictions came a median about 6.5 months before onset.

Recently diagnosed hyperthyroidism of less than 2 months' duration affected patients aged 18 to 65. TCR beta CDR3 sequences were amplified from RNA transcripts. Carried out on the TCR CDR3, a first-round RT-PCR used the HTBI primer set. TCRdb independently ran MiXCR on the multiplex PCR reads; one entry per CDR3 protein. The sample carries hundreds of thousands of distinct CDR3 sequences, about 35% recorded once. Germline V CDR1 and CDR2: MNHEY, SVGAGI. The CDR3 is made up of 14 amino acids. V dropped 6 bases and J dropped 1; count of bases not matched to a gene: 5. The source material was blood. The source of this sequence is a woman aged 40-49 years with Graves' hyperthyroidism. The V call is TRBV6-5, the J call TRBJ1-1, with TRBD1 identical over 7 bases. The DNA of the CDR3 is TGTGCCAGCAGGGATGGGACAGAGAACACTGAAGCTTTCTTT. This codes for CASRDGTENTEAFF.